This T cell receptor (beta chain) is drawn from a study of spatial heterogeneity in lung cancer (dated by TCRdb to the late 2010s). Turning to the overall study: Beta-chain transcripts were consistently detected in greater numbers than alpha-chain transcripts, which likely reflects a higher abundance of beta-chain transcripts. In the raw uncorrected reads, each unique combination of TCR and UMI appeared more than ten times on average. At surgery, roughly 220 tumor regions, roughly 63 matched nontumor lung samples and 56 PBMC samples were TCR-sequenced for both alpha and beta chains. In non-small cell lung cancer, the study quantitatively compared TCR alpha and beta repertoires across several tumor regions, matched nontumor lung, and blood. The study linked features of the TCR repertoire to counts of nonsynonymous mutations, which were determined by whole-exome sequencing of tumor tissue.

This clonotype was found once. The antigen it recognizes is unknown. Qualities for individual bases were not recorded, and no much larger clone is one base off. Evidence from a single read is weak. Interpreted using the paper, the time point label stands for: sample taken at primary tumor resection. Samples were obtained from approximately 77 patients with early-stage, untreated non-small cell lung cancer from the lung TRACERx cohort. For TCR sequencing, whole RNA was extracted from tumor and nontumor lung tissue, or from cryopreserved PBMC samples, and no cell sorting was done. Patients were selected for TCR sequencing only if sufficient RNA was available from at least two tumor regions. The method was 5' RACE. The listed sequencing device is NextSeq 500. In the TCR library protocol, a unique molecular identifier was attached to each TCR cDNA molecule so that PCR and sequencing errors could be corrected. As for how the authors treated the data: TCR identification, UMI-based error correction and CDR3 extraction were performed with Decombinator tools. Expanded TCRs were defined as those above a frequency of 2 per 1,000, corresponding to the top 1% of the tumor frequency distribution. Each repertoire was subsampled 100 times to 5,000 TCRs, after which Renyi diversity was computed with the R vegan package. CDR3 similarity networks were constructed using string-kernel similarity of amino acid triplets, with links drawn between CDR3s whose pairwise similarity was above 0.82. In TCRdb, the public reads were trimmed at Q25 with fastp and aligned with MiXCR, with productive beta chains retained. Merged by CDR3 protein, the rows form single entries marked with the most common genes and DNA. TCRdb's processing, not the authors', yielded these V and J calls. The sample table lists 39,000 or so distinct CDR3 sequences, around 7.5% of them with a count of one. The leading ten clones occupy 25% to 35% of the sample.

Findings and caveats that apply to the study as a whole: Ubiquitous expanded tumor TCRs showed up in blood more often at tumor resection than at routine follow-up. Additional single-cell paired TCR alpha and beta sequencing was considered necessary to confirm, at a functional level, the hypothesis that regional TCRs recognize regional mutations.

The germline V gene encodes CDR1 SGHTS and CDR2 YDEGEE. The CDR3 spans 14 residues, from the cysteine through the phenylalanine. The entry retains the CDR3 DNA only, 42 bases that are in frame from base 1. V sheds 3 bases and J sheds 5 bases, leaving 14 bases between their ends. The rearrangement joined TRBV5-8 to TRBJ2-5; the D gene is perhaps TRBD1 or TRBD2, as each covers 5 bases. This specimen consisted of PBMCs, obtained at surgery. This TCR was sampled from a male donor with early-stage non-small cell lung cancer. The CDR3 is CASSSRQGGETQYF. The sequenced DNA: TGTGCCAGCAGCTCTCGGCAGGGCGGGGAGACCCAGTACTTC.